These 25 T cell receptor beta chains came from one sample sequenced in a study of metastatic and nonmetastatic thyroid tumors. TCRdb re-called clones from the PCR reads using MiXCR. The sample has roughly 36,000 clones; more than 25% are singletons. No patient had received any treatment before thyroid surgery. Sequencing was performed on blood. The receptors shown here come from a female donor with papillary thyroid cancer or a benign thyroid nodule (not recorded which). Some clones in this sample may be carry-over from other donors' samples.

To note about this clone: A junction boundary mismatches the germline segment, possibly from a read error. The genes are TRBV20-1 and TRBJ1-2; D remains unclear. CDR1 is DFQATT, CDR2 SNEGSKA, per germline (reference sequence). The CDR3 contains 14 residues. The CDR3 coding sequence is TGCAGTGTTAGATATCGGTCGACATCGGATGGCTACACCTTC. Protein: CSVRYRSTSDGYTF.

To note about this clone: Germline and junction disagree at one end, which may indicate a read error. The chain couples TRBV20-1 to TRBJ2-2; 9 bases are shared with TRBD2. Germline values: CDR1 DFQATT, CDR2 SNEGSKA (reference sequence). This CDR3 region has 15 residues. The CDR3: CSARCIAGDTVELFF. The CDR3 DNA is TGCAGTGCTAGATGTATAGCGGGAGACACCGTGGAGCTGTTTTTT.

This clone rates as medium-sized (0.01 to 0.1%). This chain uses TRBV6-1 with TRBJ1-5; 8 bases line up with TRBD1. The CDR3 is made up of 15 amino acids. The trim removed 6 bases at V and 6 bases at J, leaving 10 bases unmatched. The germline CDR1 and CDR2 sequences are MNHNS and SASEGT. CDR3 sequence reads: CASRTSGGAGQPQHF. The DNA for the CDR3 is TGTGCCAGCAGAACCTCAGGGGGCGCGGGTCAGCCCCAGCATTTT.

This clone was recorded at least ten times. The chain employs TRBV5-6 and TRBJ2-6, with TRBD1 matching 7 bases. The CDR3 is 18 amino acids. Germline V gene lookup returns CDR1 SGHDT and CDR2 YYEEEE. The ends lost 0 bases at V and 0 bases at J; junction bases unmatched: 6. As DNA, the CDR3 is TGTGCCAGCAGCTTGGTGGCAGGGGGTAGCTCTGGGGCCAACGTCCTGACTTTC. This sequence encodes CASSLVAGGSSGANVLTF.

Points on this clone: A single base separates this from a much larger clone, so it may be a read error. The V gene is TRBV20-1, the J gene TRBJ2-5, with TRBD2 matching over 7 bases. Germline V gene data show CDR1 as DFQATT and CDR2 as SNEGSKA (reference sequence). After removal of 4 bases from V and 7 bases from J, the junction contained 6 bases not matched to a gene. The CDR3 extends over 12 amino acids. The CDR3, as DNA: TGCAGTGCTACGAAGGGAGGGGCGACCCAGTACTTC. Amino acid sequence: CSATKGGATQYF.

Regarding this clone: This likely comes from a read error, as the CDR3 has no conserved phenylalanine or tryptophan at its end. It is unclear where the CDR3 begins or ends on the DNA, so no DNA is shown, and the CDR3 is as TCRdb lists it. CDR3 amino acids: CASRAGTI. The chain has TRBV5-1 and TRBJ2-6. Inclusive of both ends, the CDR3 amounts to 8 amino acids. CDR1 SGHRS and CDR2 YFSETQ come from the germline V gene.

The gene calls are TRBV6-5 and TRBJ1-1; D is unclear. Germline-derived CDR1 and CDR2 are MNHEY and SVGAGI. Trimming removed 0 bases from V and 0 bases from J, with 8 bases in between. The CDR3 is made up of 15 amino acids. CDR3 in DNA: TGTGCCAGCAGTTACTCCTGGGTTATGAACACTGAAGCTTTCTTT. Protein: CASSYSWVMNTEAFF.

The chain combines TRBV20-1 with TRBJ2-7; the match to TRBD2 covers 8 bases. V dropped 6 bases and J dropped 4; count of bases not matched to a gene: 14. Looked up from germline, CDR1 is DFQATT and CDR2 is SNEGSKA (reference sequence). CDR3 size: 15 residues. CDR3 protein: CSARAQRGGPYEQYF. CDR3 DNA: TGCAGTGCCCGTGCCCAACGGGGGGGCCCTTACGAGCAGTACTTC.

There are many counts of this clone. The chain is built from TRBV10-3 and TRBJ2-7; tentatively, D is TRBD1 (7 bases). V lost 0 bases and J lost 2, with 17 bases in between. Germline-derived CDR1 and CDR2 are ENHRY and SYGVKD. CDR3 length: 17 residues. CDR3 DNA sequence: TGTGCCATCAGTGAGTCAAGGTTTGGAGGGGGCGCCTACGAGCAGTACTTC. Its translation is CAISESRFGGGAYEQYF.

This clone was recorded many times. This sequence joins TRBV24-1 and TRBJ2-2, with a weak D call TRBD2 (5 bases). This CDR3 contains 15 residues. V was shortened by 3 bases and J by 5 bases, with 12 bases between the two germline ends. Germline V gene sequence: CDR1 KGHDR, CDR2 SFDVKD. CDR3 nucleotide sequence: TGTGCCACCAGTGATAGAAAGGCGGGTACCGGGGAGCTGTTTTTT. This codes for CATSDRKAGTGELFF.

At least ten counts were recorded for this clone. The CDR3 is CASSSTGGLSSYEQYF. Here the CDR3 DNA reads TGCGCCAGCAGCTCGACAGGGGGGCTGAGCTCCTACGAGCAGTACTTC. The gene calls are TRBV5-1 and TRBJ2-7, with 9 bases lining up with TRBD1. CDR1 is SGHRS, CDR2 YFSETQ, per germline. The junction had 7 bases not matched to a gene; V was cut back by 3 bases and J by 0 bases. This CDR3 comprises 16 residues. Drawing the rest from reference TRBV5-1 and TRBJ2-7, the complete variable domain is KAGVTQTPRYLIKTRGQQVTLSCSPISGHRSVSWYQQTPGQGLQFLFEYFSETQRNKGNFPGRFSGRQFSNSRSEMNVSTLELGDSALYLCASSSTGGLSSYEQYFGPGTRLTVT.

This clone was counted many times. This rearrangement joins TRBV5-8 to TRBJ2-5; D gene unclear. The germline CDR1 and CDR2 sequences are SGHTS and YDEGEE. V was trimmed by 1 base and J by 1 base, leaving 5 bases between them. This CDR3 has 13 amino acids. The CDR3 DNA is TGTGCCAGCAGCTTGAGGTTCCAAGAGACCCAGTACTTC. Translating gives CASSLRFQETQYF.

V and J are TRBV5-1 and TRBJ1-2; the D is unclear. Trimming left V 0 bases short and J 3 bases short, with 9 bases between. The CDR3 totals 14 residues. CDR1 and CDR2 (germline): SGHRS, YFSETQ. CDR3 region: CASSLGPGDYGYTF. CDR3 in DNA: TGCGCCAGCAGCTTGGGACCAGGCGACTATGGCTACACCTTC.

The V and J genes are TRBV7-8 and TRBJ1-3, with D maybe TRBD1 (5 bases). The V end was cut by 5 bases, the J end by 3 bases, with 11 bases between. The CDR3 covers 14 residues. Germline V gene sequence: CDR1 SGHVS, CDR2 FQNEAQ. The CDR3 protein is CASSRVGGGNTIYF. The CDR3 DNA reads TGTGCCAGCAGCCGCGTCGGGGGTGGAAACACCATATATTTT.

In this sample, this clone turned up many times. CDR3 DNA: TGTGCCAGCATGGAGCTTCGAGGGGCTAGTCGGGAGCTGTTTTTT. Translating it yields CASMELRGASRELFF. The rearrangement joins TRBV11-2 to TRBJ2-2; D is perhaps TRBD1 or TRBD2 (5 bases each). From germline, CDR1 is SGHAT and CDR2 FQNNGV. The V end was cut by 7 bases, the J end by 9 bases, with 21 bases between. The CDR3 has 15 amino acids.

This clone rates as medium-sized. This chain links TRBV12-3 or TRBV12-4 with TRBJ2-7; unclear D gene. The CDR3 runs 15 residues. V lost 2 bases and J lost 7, with 18 bases in between. CDR3 protein: CASSLRSGGEGEQYF. For the CDR3, the DNA is TGTGCCAGCAGTTTAAGATCGGGCGGAGAAGGAGAGCAGTACTTC.

In this sample, this clone turned up many times. The CDR3 region has the DNA TGTGCCAGCAGTTTGGTGGGACAGAACACTGAAGCTTTCTTT. It translates to CASSLVGQNTEAFF. This chain joins TRBV28 and TRBJ1-1, with D perhaps TRBD1 (6 bases). The V gene's germline CDR1 is MDHEN and CDR2 SYDVKM. Trimming stripped 3 bases from V and 1 base from J, with 9 bases between. This CDR3 is built from 14 residues.

This clone was counted between two and nine times. A junction end diverges from the germline sequence, so it may reflect a read error. This chain connects TRBV12-3 or TRBV12-4 to TRBJ1-5, with D possibly matching TRBD1 (6 bases). The CDR3 spans 14 residues. CDR3 bases: TGTGCCAGCAACACCCAGGGGACGGGTCAGACCCAGAATTTT. Translation gives CASNTQGTGQTQNF.

V and J are TRBV4-1 and TRBJ1-2; D might be TRBD1 (6 bases). This CDR3 comprises 15 residues. The germline gives CDR1 MGHRA, CDR2 YSYEKL. V was clipped by 0 bases and J by 5 bases, with 13 bases between them. CDR3 nucleotides: TGCGCCAGCAGCCAAGATACCACAGGGATTTATGGCTACACCTTC. Amino acids: CASSQDTTGIYGYTF.

The chain joins TRBV9 to TRBJ2-7; D possibly corresponds to TRBD1 (5 bases). V lost 4 bases, J lost 2 bases, and 16 bases lay in between. In germline, CDR1 is SGDLS, CDR2 YYNGEE. The CDR3 runs to 15 residues. CDR3 residues: CASSPQNQGPYEQYF. The CDR3, as DNA: TGTGCCAGCAGCCCCCAGAACCAGGGTCCCTACGAGCAGTACTTC.

In this sample, this clone turned up many times. This chain uses TRBV7-2 with TRBJ2-7; 7 nucleotides agree with TRBD1. This CDR3 region has 15 residues. From germline, CDR1 is SGHTA and CDR2 FQGNSA. V trimming: 0 bases; J trimming: 2 bases; junction bases outside the gene matches: 4. This CDR3 reads CASSLAPGQTYEQYF. The DNA for the CDR3 is TGTGCCAGCAGCTTAGCACCGGGACAGACCTACGAGCAGTACTTC.

The rearrangement uses TRBV5-8 and TRBJ1-1; D remains ambiguous. This CDR3 is 15 amino acids long. CDR1 and CDR2 (germline): SGHTS, YDEGEE. The germline V and J ends were trimmed by 0 bases and 0 bases, with 9 bases remaining between them. The DNA of the CDR3 is TGTGCCAGCAGCTTGGGGGTGACAATGAACACTGAAGCTTTCTTT. The encoded protein is CASSLGVTMNTEAFF.

The chain has TRBV18 and TRBJ1-1; D gene ambiguous. CDR1 and CDR2 from the germline V gene are KGHSH and LQKENI. This CDR3 has 14 residues. Trimming took off 1 base at V and 6 bases at J, with 12 bases between the two ends. The CDR3 sequence is CASSPQAEPAEAFF. DNA of the CDR3: TGTGCCAGCTCACCACAGGCGGAGCCCGCTGAAGCTTTCTTT.

This clone came up many times. This rearrangement joins TRBV5-5 to TRBJ1-1; no clear D. CDR1 is SGHKS, CDR2 YYEKEE, per germline (reference sequence). The CDR3 length is 14 residues. V lost 1 base to trimming and J lost 7 bases, with 14 bases between them. The CDR3 bases are TGTGCCAGCAGCTTGAGGGTGCAAGTCAATGAAGCTTTCTTT. It is translated as CASSLRVQVNEAFF.

This clone was detected many times. The CDR3 here is CASSPPTGGPDTDTQYF. DNA of the CDR3: TGTGCCAGCTCACCCCCGACAGGAGGCCCGGACACAGATACGCAGTATTTT. This chain connects TRBV18 to TRBJ2-3, with D possibly TRBD1 on 6 matching bases. The V and J ends lost 3 bases and 2 bases respectively, with 18 bases between them. CDR3 length: 17 residues. The germline V gene has CDR1 KGHSH and CDR2 LQKENI.